Below are 22 T cell receptor beta chains sequenced from a single sample in a study of tumor-infiltrating lymphocytes in primary liver carcinoma. A constant-region primer served to make TCR beta cDNA from about 500 ng total RNA. Three-round nested multiplex PCR performed with slightly modified ARM-PCR produced the TCR beta libraries. Investigators reported that the first two PCR rounds, at roughly 11 cycles each, used TRBV1-TRBV30 forward primers with a C-beta reverse primer. A single record per CDR3 protein comes from TCRdb applying MiXCR to the multiplex PCR reads. The data hold about 330,000 distinct CDR3 sequences, with about two thirds observed a single time. Germline DNA was also extracted, and blood RNA was taken from unsorted whole blood. The sequenced material came from peripheral blood. The source is a man between 40 and 49 years old with primary liver carcinoma and hepatitis B virus infection.

With respect to this clonotype: In this CDR3 the conserved last residue, phenylalanine or tryptophan, is missing, so a read error is likely. This chain's CDR3 is CASSLAGGHETQYL. The CDR3, as DNA: TGTGCCAGCAGCTTAGCGGGGGGGCATGAGACCCAGTACTTA. V and J are TRBV11-2 and TRBJ2-5; TRBD2 matches at 8 bases. This CDR3 region has 14 residues. V was pared by 1 base and J by 5 bases, with 3 bases of the junction left unmatched. Looked up from germline, CDR1 is SGHAT and CDR2 is FQNNGV.

This clonotype was recorded many times. The J gene is TRBJ2-7, the V gene TRBV6-5; TRBD1 agrees at 9 bases. CDR1 MNHEY and CDR2 SVGAGI come from the germline V gene. CDR3 size: 14 residues. The V and J ends lost 2 bases and 2 bases, in that order; junction bases with no gene match: 1. CDR3: CASSYGTGTYEQYF. The DNA of the CDR3 is TGTGCCAGCAGTTACGGGACAGGGACCTACGAGCAGTACTTC.

As for this clonotype: One junction end does not reproduce the germline sequence, and a read error may be involved. The chain is built from TRBV5-6 and TRBJ2-1, with 9 bases matching TRBD2. The length of the CDR3 is 17 residues. Germline V gene sequence: CDR1 SGHDT, CDR2 YYEEEE. In nucleotides, the CDR3 is TGTGCAAGCAGCTTGGGCGTTGCGGGAGGGAGGTTATATGAGCAGTTCTTC. It yields the protein CASSLGVAGGRLYEQFF.

This clonotype was counted a single time. A junction end diverges from the germline sequence, so it may reflect a read error. The chain combines TRBV7-9 with TRBJ2-3; D possibly corresponds to TRBD1 (6 bases). This CDR3 is 15 amino acids long. Germline-derived CDR1 and CDR2 are SEHNR and FQNEAQ (reference sequence). The CDR3 loop is CASSPQGISIDTQYF. Here the CDR3 DNA reads TGTGCCAGCAGCCCACAGGGAATTAGCATAGATACGCAGTATTTT.

Comments on this clonotype: It may be a read error: a sequence one base away is much more abundant. This chain links TRBV6-2 or TRBV6-3 with TRBJ2-7; 7 nucleotides match TRBD1. Looked up from germline, CDR1 is MNHEY and CDR2 is SVGEGT. This CDR3 region has 12 residues. V lost 10 bases and J lost 3; bases outside the gene matches: 6. The CDR3 coding sequence is TGTGCCATCAGGGGGACAGTCTACGAGCAGTACTTC. Its translation: CAIRGTVYEQYF.

With regard to this clonotype: The germline gene is not matched at one end of the junction; a read error may be the cause. The chain joins TRBV11-2 to TRBJ2-7, with a weak D call TRBD2 (5 bases). Germline V gives CDR1 SGHAT, CDR2 FQNNGV. CDR3 length equals 15 residues. CDR3 DNA sequence: TGTGCCAGCAGCTTAAGAACAGAAACGGGATACGAGCAGTATTTC. Amino acid sequence: CASSLRTETGYEQYF.

A few counts support this clonotype. A read error may be the cause here, since a much bigger clone is one base away. V is TRBV14 and J is TRBJ2-1, with 14 nucleotides matching TRBD2. The CDR3 sequence is 15 residues long. CDR1 SGHDN and CDR2 FVKESK come from the germline V gene. The CDR3 region is CVSNRGTSGSHEQFF. The DNA for the CDR3 is TGTGTCAGCAACCGTGGGACTAGCGGGAGTCATGAGCAGTTCTTC.

This clonotype was counted many times. The chain has TRBV6-6 and TRBJ2-1; 8 positions agree with TRBD2. Unmatched junction bases numbered 6, after V lost 2 bases and J lost 6 bases. Germline V lookup: CDR1 MNHNY, CDR2 SVGAGI (reference sequence). The CDR3 has 15 amino acids. The DNA of the CDR3 is TGTGCCAGCAGTTACATTAGCGGGATAGGCAATGAGCAGTTCTTC. Translating gives CASSYISGIGNEQFF.

Details on this clonotype: Because it lacks the conserved phenylalanine or tryptophan at the end, this CDR3 is likely a read error. This chain joins TRBV11-2 and TRBJ1-5, with TRBD1 matching 10 bases. From germline, CDR1 is SGHAT and CDR2 FQNNGV. The V segment lost 5 bases and the J segment 3 bases; nucleotides outside the gene matches: 4. CDR3 length: 15 amino acids. The DNA of the CDR3 is TGTGCCAGCAGCCGGACAGGGGGGGTCAATCAGCCCCAGCATATT. It is translated as CASSRTGGVNQPQHI.

The table lists this clonotype with many counts. The chain couples TRBV6-2 or TRBV6-3 to TRBJ2-2; 14 nucleotides agree with TRBD2. After removal of 8 bases from V and 6 bases from J, the junction contained 2 bases not matched to a gene. Germline loops: CDR1 MNHEY, CDR2 SVGEGT. This CDR3 has 14 amino acids. CDR3 coding DNA: TGTGCCAGCGGGGGACTAGCGGGGGCCGGGGAGCTGTTTTTT. This sequence encodes CASGGLAGAGELFF.

This clonotype showed up just once. The CDR3 protein is CASSLGFPAGYNEQFF. The CDR3 coding sequence is TGCGCCAGCAGCTTGGGGTTCCCCGCGGGCTACAATGAGCAGTTCTTC. V usage is TRBV5-1 and J usage is TRBJ2-1; tentatively, D is TRBD2 (5 bases). This CDR3 contains 16 residues. Germline V gives CDR1 SGHRS, CDR2 YFSETQ. V was cut by 0 bases and J by 3 bases, with 13 bases left in between.

For this clonotype: A read error is likely, as this CDR3 ends without the conserved phenylalanine or tryptophan. The gene calls are TRBV11-2 and TRBJ2-7; D is ambiguous. The CDR3 runs to 15 residues. Per germline, CDR1 SGHAT and CDR2 FQNNGV. V was trimmed by 4 bases and J by 9 bases, leaving 22 bases between them. As DNA, the CDR3 is TGTGCCAGCAGCTCTGCCGGTACACATGTTCTTGGGCAGTACCTC. Amino acids: CASSSAGTHVLGQYL.

This clonotype was observed at least ten times. This chain connects TRBV6-2 or TRBV6-3 to TRBJ2-7; D is undetermined. There are 14 residues in the CDR3. Germline V gene sequence: CDR1 MNHEY, CDR2 SVGEGT. Trimming removed 5 bases from V and 6 bases from J, with 17 bases in between. The CDR3 here is CASSRSALEGEQYF. The CDR3 nucleotides read TGTGCCAGCAGTCGATCAGCTTTAGAAGGCGAGCAGTACTTC.

In this sample, this clonotype turned up many times. The chain uses TRBV4-1 and TRBJ2-7; possible D gene TRBD1, 6 bases. The V end was cut by 0 bases, the J end by 2 bases, with 11 bases between. CDR1 is MGHRA and CDR2 is YSYEKL in the germline V gene. CDR3 length equals 15 residues. The CDR3 spells CASSQETGQAYEQYF. CDR3 DNA: TGCGCCAGCAGCCAAGAGACAGGCCAGGCCTACGAGCAGTACTTC.

The chain employs TRBV5-1 and TRBJ2-3, with D possibly TRBD2 on 6 matching bases. Germline V lookup: CDR1 SGHRS, CDR2 YFSETQ. This CDR3 region has 13 residues. Trimming took off 6 bases at V and 5 bases at J, with 13 bases between the two ends. In DNA, the CDR3 is TGCGCCAGCAAGAGAGGACTACGAGATACGCAGTATTTT. Encoded protein: CASKRGLRDTQYF.

As for this clonotype: At one of its ends the junction is not consistent with the germline gene, which may arise from a read error. The V call is TRBV11-2, the J call TRBJ2-5; D gene uncertain. The CDR3 has 15 residues. Germline V gene lookup returns CDR1 SGHAT and CDR2 FQNNGV. CDR3 nucleotide sequence: TGTGCCAACAGCTTCTTACCAGGAGTCCAAGAGACCCAGTACTTC. Its protein is CANSFLPGVQETQYF.

A note on this clonotype: With a much larger clone just one base away, this may be a read error. The CDR3 carries no conserved terminal phenylalanine or tryptophan, so it likely arises from a read error. V is TRBV6-5 and J is TRBJ2-2, with D tentatively TRBD1 or TRBD2 (6 bases each). Germline V gives CDR1 MNHEY, CDR2 SVGAGI. Trimming took off 4 bases at V and 2 bases at J, with 11 bases between the two ends. The CDR3 is 15 amino acids. CDR3 coding DNA: TGTGCCAGCAGTTCGACAGGACTAAACACCGGGGAGCTGTTTCTT. Its translation: CASSSTGLNTGELFL.

About this clonotype itself: A read error may account for a junction end that differs from germline. This chain connects TRBV6-1 to TRBJ2-3, with D tentatively TRBD2 (6 bases). Looked up from germline, CDR1 is MNHNS and CDR2 is SASEGT. CDR3 length: 14 residues. The CDR3 DNA reads as TGTGTCAGCACTGGCGGGACCTTCACAAATACGCAGTATTTT. Its translation is CVSTGGTFTNTQYF.

This clonotype has a single count. The junction does not match germline at one end; this may be a read error. V and J are TRBV11-2 and TRBJ2-7; 10 bases map to TRBD1. In germline, CDR1 is SGHAT, CDR2 FQNNGV. The CDR3 contains 14 residues. The CDR3 here is CASNLDRGRYEQYF. For the CDR3, the DNA is TGTGCCAGCAACTTAGACAGGGGGCGCTACGAGCAGTACTTT.

In regard to this clonotype: The junction departs from germline at one end; a sequencing error may be responsible. The CDR3 coding sequence is TGTGCCACCAGCCCCGGAAGTGGTTCTCAGCCCCAGCATTTT. It is translated as CATSPGSGSQPQHF. The gene calls are TRBV5-5 and TRBJ1-5, with unresolved D. CDR1 is SGHKS, CDR2 YYEKEE, per germline (reference sequence). The CDR3 length is 14 residues.

The chain is built from TRBV6-2 or TRBV6-3 and TRBJ2-7; D is unclear. This CDR3 has 13 residues. The germline gives CDR1 MNHEY, CDR2 SVGEGT. V lost 9 bases and J lost 2, with 14 bases in between. CDR3 in DNA: TGTGCCAGTGCCTCCCATACCCCCTACGAGCAGTACTTC. Its translation is CASASHTPYEQYF.

A word on this clonotype: A single base separates this from a much larger clone, so it may be a read error. This rearrangement joins TRBV6-5 to TRBJ1-2, with TRBD1 identical over 9 bases. With 5 bases clipped from V and 6 bases from J, the junction kept 7 bases outside the gene matches. There are 14 residues in the CDR3. Germline loops: CDR1 MNHEY, CDR2 SVGAGI. The CDR3 here is CASSRTGDDNGYTF. The DNA for the CDR3 is TGTGCCAGCAGTAGGACAGGGGACGACAATGGCTACACCTTC.